Listed below are T cell receptor beta chains from one sample, sequenced in a study of radiotherapy plus CTLA-4 blockade in lung cancer. TCRdb keeps only in-frame clones here, not all; method: immunoSEQ multiplex PCR. The sample has 70,000 to 90,000 clones; 78% are singletons. The material sequenced was peripheral blood, taken from a patient treated with radiotherapy plus ipilimumab. These receptor sequences come from a human donor with non-small cell lung cancer who had a complete response to radiotherapy plus ipilimumab. CDR3s include the opening cysteine and the closing phenylalanine or tryptophan. The D gene is left open where the match is weak. A clone size is listed for some rows: how often the clone was seen (once, few, many), or a class if it is expanded.

v_gene	j_gene	abundance	d_gene	CDR3nt	CDR3aa
TRBV6-5	TRBJ2-2	.	.	TGTGCCAGCAGTTACGAGACCGGGGAGCTGTTTTTT	CASSYETGELFF
TRBV28	TRBJ2-6	.	.	TGTGCCAGCAGTTTAAGGGGTAAAGGTGGGGCCAACGTCCTGACTTTC	CASSLRGKGGANVLTF
TRBV2	TRBJ2-2	.	.	TGTGCCAGCAGTGAAGCTCGGCCCAAGAACACCGGGGAGCTGTTTTTT	CASSEARPKNTGELFF
TRBV4-3	TRBJ2-4	.	TRBD2	TGCGCCAGCAGCCAAGATCGGACTAGCGGGAGCCGTATTCAGTACTTC	CASSQDRTSGSRIQYF
TRBV13	TRBJ2-3	.	.	TGTGCCAGCAGCATAAGCACAGATACGCAGTATTTT	CASSISTDTQYF
TRBV6-8	TRBJ2-3	.	TRBD2	TGTGCCAGCAGTCTAGCGGGGGGAGGAGCAGATACGCAGTATTTT	CASSLAGGGADTQYF
TRBV10-2	TRBJ2-2	.	.	TGCGCCAGCAGTGAGGGGGCCGGGGAGCTGTTTTTT	CASSEGAGELFF
TRBV15	TRBJ2-5	.	TRBD1	TGTGCCACCAGCGGGACAGGGTCCGGTTTGAGGGAGACCCAGTACTTC	CATSGTGSGLRETQYF
TRBV10-2	TRBJ1-1	.	TRBD1	TGCGCCAGCAGGAAGGGAGGACAGGTGGACACTGAAGCTTTCTTT	CASRKGGQVDTEAFF
TRBV20-1	TRBJ2-1	.	.	TGCAGTGCCAGGCCCCTCAATGAGCAGTTCTTC	CSARPLNEQFF
TRBV5-1	TRBJ2-1	.	TRBD2	TGCGCCAGCAGCTCAACTAGCGGGAGGGCCGATGAGCAGTTCTTC	CASSSTSGRADEQFF
TRBV10-3	TRBJ2-5	.	.	TGTGCCATCAGTGATGGGGGCACAGGGATCCAAGAGACCCAGTACTTC	CAISDGGTGIQETQYF
TRBV7-2	TRBJ1-6	few	TRBD1	TGTGCCAGCAGCGACAGACAGGGGATGAATAATTCACCCCTCCACTTT	CASSDRQGMNNSPLHF
TRBV7-2	TRBJ2-5	.	TRBD2	TGTGCCAGCAGCCCTATTACTAGCGGGGAAGAGACCCAGTACTTC	CASSPITSGEETQYF
TRBV7-7	TRBJ1-4	.	.	TGTGCTAGCAGCTTATCAGGGGCAACTAATGAAAAACTGTTTTTT	CASSLSGATNEKLFF
TRBV5-6	TRBJ1-1	.	.	TGTGCCAGCAGCCCCATTCGACAGGAAGAAGCTTTCTTT	CASSPIRQEEAFF
TRBV18	TRBJ1-2	.	.	TGTGCCAGCTCACCTCTGGGGACGTTCAACTATGGCTACACCTTC	CASSPLGTFNYGYTF